This T cell receptor (beta chain) emerged from a study of blood T cell repertoires in COVID-19. Study background: Material from acute and convalescent COVID-19 was sourced from the United States, Italy and Spain. Nucleic acid was either cDNA or gDNA, and it came from T cells, B-cell-depleted T cells, or PBMCs.

The CDR3 loop spans 16 amino acids. V dropped 3 bases and J dropped 3; count of bases not matched to a gene: 7. Germline CDR1 reads MGHRA; CDR2 reads YSYEKL. Original processing methods: Cell counts per sample came from amplifying reference gene primers. TCRdb keeps only in-frame clones here, not all; method: immunoSEQ multiplex PCR. V, J and clone size were drawn from that table, and D and trimming were deduced from the DNA. The profile shows under 75,000 clones, around 83% of them singletons. The chain carries TRBV4-1 and TRBJ2-7; TRBD2 aligns across 11 bases. This receptor was obtained from a human donor in a cohort sampled during active COVID-19. Sequenced: peripheral blood. The CDR3 here is CASSHAALAGDYEQYF. The CDR3 region has the DNA TGCGCCAGCAGCCACGCCGCACTAGCGGGAGACTACGAGCAGTACTTC.